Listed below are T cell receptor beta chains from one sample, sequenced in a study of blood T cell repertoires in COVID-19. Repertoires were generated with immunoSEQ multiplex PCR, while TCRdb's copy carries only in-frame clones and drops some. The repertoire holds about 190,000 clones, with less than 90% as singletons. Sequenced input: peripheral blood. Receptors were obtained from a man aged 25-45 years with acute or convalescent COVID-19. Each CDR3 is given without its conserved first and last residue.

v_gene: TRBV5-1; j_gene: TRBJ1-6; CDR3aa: ASSLEGRTYNSPLH
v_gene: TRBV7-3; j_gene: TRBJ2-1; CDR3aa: ASSLMTVNEQF
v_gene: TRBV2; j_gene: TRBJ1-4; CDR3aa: ATKGTGGEKLF
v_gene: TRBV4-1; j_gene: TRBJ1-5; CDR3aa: ASSQGHQGSNQPQH
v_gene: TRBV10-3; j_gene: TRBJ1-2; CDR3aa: AISPPIRGYGYT
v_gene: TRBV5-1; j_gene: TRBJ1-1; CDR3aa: ASSLDRGNTEAF
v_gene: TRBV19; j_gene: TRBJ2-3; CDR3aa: ASSIALAGDTQY
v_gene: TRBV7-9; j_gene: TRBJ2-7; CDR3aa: ASSKGDRTFSYEQY
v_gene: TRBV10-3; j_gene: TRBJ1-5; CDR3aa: ATAPSGGNQPQH
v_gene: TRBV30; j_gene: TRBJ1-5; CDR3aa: AWSAEQVFNQPQH
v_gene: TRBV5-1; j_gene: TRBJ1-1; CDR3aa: ASSSGLQNTEAF
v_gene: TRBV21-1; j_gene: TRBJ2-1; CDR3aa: ASSKGEGEGGSYNEQF
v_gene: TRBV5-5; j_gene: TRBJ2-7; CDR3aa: ASSLTSGSSYEQY
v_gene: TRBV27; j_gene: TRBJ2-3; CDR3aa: ASKGPGTYTQY
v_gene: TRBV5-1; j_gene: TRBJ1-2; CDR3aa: ASSLLGTGGRLNYGYT
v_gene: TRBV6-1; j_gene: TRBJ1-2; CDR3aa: ASSEAFTATNYGYT
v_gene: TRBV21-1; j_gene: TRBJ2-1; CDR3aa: ASSNTGADVDEQF
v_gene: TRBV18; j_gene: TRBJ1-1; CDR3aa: ASSLGTAKLEAF
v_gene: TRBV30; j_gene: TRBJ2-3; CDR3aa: AWNGGLRTDTQY
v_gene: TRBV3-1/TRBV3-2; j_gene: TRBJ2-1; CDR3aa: ASSQEANGGLEQF
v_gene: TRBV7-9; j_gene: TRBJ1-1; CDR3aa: ASSSPGVRRMNTEAF
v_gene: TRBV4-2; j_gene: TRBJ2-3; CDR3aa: ASREGREESDTQY
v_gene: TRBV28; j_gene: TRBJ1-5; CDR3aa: ASSLGRNQPQH
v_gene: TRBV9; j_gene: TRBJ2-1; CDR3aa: ASSVAGGGTINNEQF